This passage covers 4 T cell receptor beta chains from one sample sequenced in a study of human T cells and chemical hapten exposure. Time point meaning: patch test 3, about 24 weeks after DPC sensitization. Specified treatment: therapeutic diphenylcyclopropenone sensitization with weekly scalp DPC. TCRdb re-analysed the RACE reads in MiXCR, keeping a single row per CDR3 protein. The sample lists about 160,000 distinct CDR3 sequences, 28% occurring once. This specimen consisted of whole blood, obtained in connection with sensitization to the hapten diphenylcyclopropenone (DPC). These receptors were obtained from a woman in her late teens or twenties with alopecia areata. Some clones in this sample may be carry-over from other donors' samples.

The sample holds a few counts of this clonotype. The CDR3 DNA reads as TGTGCCTGGAGTATACAGACGATTTCGGAGCCCCAGCATTTT. Translating gives CAWSIQTISEPQHF. This chain connects TRBV30 to TRBJ1-5; no firm D call. V lost 2 bases, J lost 8 bases, and 16 bases lay in between. This CDR3 is built from 14 residues. From germline, CDR1 is GTSNPN and CDR2 SVGIG (reference sequence).

The rearrangement links TRBV29-1 to TRBJ2-1; unclear D gene. The CDR3 totals 11 residues. Germline V gene sequence: CDR1 SQVTM, CDR2 ANQGSEA. The V gene lost 1 base and the J gene lost 8 bases, with 6 bases spanning the gap. The CDR3 DNA follows: TGCAGCGTTGAAGGGTACGATGAGCAGTTCTTC. It is translated as CSVEGYDEQFF.

In its sample, this clonotype was seen a few times. In DNA form, the CDR3 reads TGCAGTGCTAGAGGAACGACAGATACGCAGTATTTT. It encodes CSARGTTDTQYF. This chain joins TRBV20-1 and TRBJ2-3; D is undetermined. The length of the CDR3 is 12 residues. Between the trimmed V and J ends, which lost 1 base and 3 bases, there was a span of 5 bases. From germline, CDR1 is DFQATT and CDR2 SNEGSKA (reference sequence).

The gene calls are TRBV20-1 and TRBJ1-1; D not resolved. This CDR3 is 11 amino acids long. Trimming pared 6 bases from V and 1 base from J, leaving 6 bases between. The V gene's germline CDR1 is DFQATT and CDR2 SNEGSKA (reference sequence). The CDR3 loop is CSAVKNTEAFF. The CDR3 DNA reads TGCAGTGCCGTCAAGAACACTGAAGCTTTCTTT.